These T cell receptor beta chains were read from a single sample in a study of cytomegalovirus exposure and HLA in healthy donors. Clones were sequenced by immunoSEQ multiplex PCR, and TCRdb holds only the in-frame ones, with some missing. In the table there are 140,000 or so clones, around 74% of which are singletons. The sample comprised PBMCs. The origin of the receptors is a man younger than 35 in good health and CMV-seropositive. Both conserved end residues are part of each CDR3. A D gene is named only where the DNA matches it firmly. Some rows have no size entry. The others give once, few or many, or a class for an expanded clone.

j_call: TRBJ2-7
v_call: TRBV9
d_call: NA
clone_size: NA
cdr3_nt: TGTGCCAGCAGCCAGGACTCTTATTACGAGCAGTACTTC
cdr3_aa: CASSQDSYYEQYF

j_call: TRBJ2-1
v_call: TRBV4-2
d_call: TRBD2
clone_size: NA
cdr3_nt: TGTGCCAGCAGCCAAGAGGCTAGCGGGGGGGCATGGCAGTTCTTC
cdr3_aa: CASSQEASGGAWQFF

j_call: TRBJ2-1
v_call: TRBV10-3
d_call: NA
clone_size: NA
cdr3_nt: TGTGCCATTACAGGGGGCGGAACGGGAGGGCCTGATGAGCAGTTCTTC
cdr3_aa: CAITGGGTGGPDEQFF

j_call: TRBJ2-7
v_call: TRBV7-2
d_call: NA
clone_size: NA
cdr3_nt: TGTGCCAGCAGCTTAGTCGGCTGGGGCGGATCGGACGAGCAGTACTTC
cdr3_aa: CASSLVGWGGSDEQYF

j_call: TRBJ2-7
v_call: TRBV29-1
d_call: TRBD2
clone_size: once
cdr3_nt: TGCAGCGTTGGTCCGCTAGCGGAAACCTACGAGCAGTACTTC
cdr3_aa: CSVGPLAETYEQYF

j_call: TRBJ1-2
v_call: TRBV27
d_call: TRBD1
clone_size: NA
cdr3_nt: TGTGCCTCCCGTAGAGCAGGGGGCTATGGCTACACCTTC
cdr3_aa: CASRRAGGYGYTF

j_call: TRBJ2-7
v_call: TRBV10-2
d_call: NA
clone_size: NA
cdr3_nt: TGCGCCAGCACAACGTCGAGCTACGAGCAGTACTTC
cdr3_aa: CASTTSSYEQYF

j_call: TRBJ2-5
v_call: TRBV5-1
d_call: TRBD1
clone_size: NA
cdr3_nt: TGCGCCAGCAGCCTTAAGCTGGGACAGGGAGGAGGGACCCAGTACTTC
cdr3_aa: CASSLKLGQGGGTQYF

j_call: TRBJ2-1
v_call: TRBV27
d_call: NA
clone_size: NA
cdr3_nt: TGTGCCAGCAGTTTTAGACGGAGCGGAGGGAGGTCCTACAATGAGCAGTTCTTC
cdr3_aa: CASSFRRSGGRSYNEQFF

j_call: TRBJ2-7
v_call: TRBV27
d_call: NA
clone_size: NA
cdr3_nt: TGTGCCAGCAGCCCCTCCCTCGGGGGAATGACCTACGAGCAGTACTTC
cdr3_aa: CASSPSLGGMTYEQYF

j_call: TRBJ2-2
v_call: TRBV7-3
d_call: NA
clone_size: once
cdr3_nt: TGTGCCAGCAGCTTAGGGGGCCCGGTCGGGGAGCTGTTTTTT
cdr3_aa: CASSLGGPVGELFF

j_call: TRBJ1-5
v_call: TRBV19
d_call: TRBD1
clone_size: few
cdr3_nt: TGTGCCAGTAGTATAGGAGGGGGCTTGGACAATCAGCCCCAGCATTTT
cdr3_aa: CASSIGGGLDNQPQHF

j_call: TRBJ1-1
v_call: TRBV29-1
d_call: TRBD1
clone_size: NA
cdr3_nt: TGCAGCGCCCAGGGGGGACGGGGGCGCGACACTGAAGCTTTCTTT
cdr3_aa: CSAQGGRGRDTEAFF

j_call: TRBJ2-1
v_call: TRBV4-2
d_call: NA
clone_size: few
cdr3_nt: TGTGCCAGCAGCCCGACAGTGGGAATTGACAATGAGCAGTTCTTC
cdr3_aa: CASSPTVGIDNEQFF

j_call: TRBJ1-1
v_call: TRBV5-1
d_call: NA
clone_size: NA
cdr3_nt: TGCGCCAGCAGCTTTGATGGGCAGAACACTGAAGCTTTCTTT
cdr3_aa: CASSFDGQNTEAFF

j_call: TRBJ1-4
v_call: TRBV6-6
d_call: NA
clone_size: NA
cdr3_nt: TGTGCCAGCAGGGGCCCTTTGCAGGGAAAACTGTTTTTT
cdr3_aa: CASRGPLQGKLFF

j_call: TRBJ1-3
v_call: TRBV6-4
d_call: TRBD1
clone_size: NA
cdr3_nt: TGTGCCAGCCCAACAGGGGGGGAGAGGAACTCTGGAAACACCATATATTTT
cdr3_aa: CASPTGGERNSGNTIYF

j_call: TRBJ1-2
v_call: TRBV7-9
d_call: NA
clone_size: NA
cdr3_nt: TGTGCCAGCGGCGGGGAGGCCACTAACTATGGCTACACCTTC
cdr3_aa: CASGGEATNYGYTF

j_call: TRBJ1-2
v_call: TRBV25-1
d_call: TRBD1
clone_size: NA
cdr3_nt: TGTGCCAGCAGTTCAGGGGGCCTCTATGGCTACACCTTC
cdr3_aa: CASSSGGLYGYTF

j_call: TRBJ2-1
v_call: TRBV5-1
d_call: TRBD1
clone_size: few
cdr3_nt: TGCGCCAGCAGCTGGACAGGGGGCTCGTCCTACAATGAGCAGTTCTTC
cdr3_aa: CASSWTGGSSYNEQFF

j_call: TRBJ1-2
v_call: TRBV6-6
d_call: NA
clone_size: NA
cdr3_nt: TGTGCCAGCAGTTACCCCACCCCGGGAGGCTACACCTTC
cdr3_aa: CASSYPTPGGYTF

j_call: TRBJ2-5
v_call: TRBV5-1
d_call: TRBD2
clone_size: NA
cdr3_nt: TGCGCCAGCAGTAGCGGGGGGAACCAAGAGACCCAGTACTTC
cdr3_aa: CASSSGGNQETQYF

j_call: TRBJ2-7
v_call: TRBV27
d_call: NA
clone_size: NA
cdr3_nt: TGTGCCAGCAGTTTACGAGAGCGGCTACTTAGCGGCGAGCAGTACTTC
cdr3_aa: CASSLRERLLSGEQYF

j_call: TRBJ2-5
v_call: TRBV27
d_call: NA
clone_size: NA
cdr3_nt: TGTGCCAGCAGCTACGACTACCTCCAAGAGACCCAGTACTTC
cdr3_aa: CASSYDYLQETQYF

j_call: TRBJ2-7
v_call: TRBV10-1
d_call: TRBD1
clone_size: NA
cdr3_nt: TGCGCCAGCAGTACCCGGACAGGGGTCGGAAGCGAGCAGTACTTC
cdr3_aa: CASSTRTGVGSEQYF

j_call: TRBJ1-2
v_call: TRBV14
d_call: NA
clone_size: NA
cdr3_nt: TGTGCCAGCAGCCCCAGTGGAGGGGAGCACTATGGCTACACCTTC
cdr3_aa: CASSPSGGEHYGYTF

j_call: TRBJ2-1
v_call: TRBV27
d_call: TRBD2
clone_size: NA
cdr3_nt: TGTGCCAGCAGTTTAGAGGGCGGGAGATGGTCCTACAATGAGCAGTTCTTC
cdr3_aa: CASSLEGGRWSYNEQFF

j_call: TRBJ2-7
v_call: TRBV19
d_call: TRBD1
clone_size: NA
cdr3_nt: TGTGCCAGTAGTAGTTTCGGGACAGGGTTGTACGAGCAGTACTTC
cdr3_aa: CASSSFGTGLYEQYF

j_call: TRBJ1-1
v_call: TRBV27
d_call: NA
clone_size: NA
cdr3_nt: TGTGCCAGCAGTTCCGGGGTTGGAGCTTTCTTT
cdr3_aa: CASSSGVGAFF

j_call: TRBJ2-6
v_call: TRBV4-3
d_call: NA
clone_size: once
cdr3_nt: TGCGCCAGCAGCCCGACCGGGGTAGGGAATCCAGGGGCCAACGTCCTGACTTTC
cdr3_aa: CASSPTGVGNPGANVLTF

j_call: TRBJ1-1
v_call: TRBV5-6
d_call: NA
clone_size: NA
cdr3_nt: TGTGCCAGCAGCTTTACTACTGAAGCTTTCTTT
cdr3_aa: CASSFTTEAFF

j_call: TRBJ2-1
v_call: TRBV15
d_call: NA
clone_size: NA
cdr3_nt: TGTGCCACCAGCCGAGACTATTCGGGGGAGCAGTTCTTC
cdr3_aa: CATSRDYSGEQFF

j_call: TRBJ1-4
v_call: TRBV5-4
d_call: NA
clone_size: few
cdr3_nt: TGTGCCAGCACCCTCAATGGGGGGGGAGAAAAACTGTTTTTT
cdr3_aa: CASTLNGGGEKLFF

j_call: TRBJ1-2
v_call: TRBV10-1
d_call: TRBD1
clone_size: NA
cdr3_nt: TGCGCCAGGGGGGACAGGGCCTCCCGGGGCTATGGCTACACCTTC
cdr3_aa: CARGDRASRGYGYTF

j_call: TRBJ1-5
v_call: TRBV20-1
d_call: NA
clone_size: once
cdr3_nt: TGCAGTGCCCGCAGGGATCTTTCCCAGCATTTT
cdr3_aa: CSARRDLSQHF

j_call: TRBJ1-1
v_call: TRBV27
d_call: NA
clone_size: NA
cdr3_nt: TGTGCCAGCAGCATCGTCGGGGTGAACACTGAAGCTTTCTTT
cdr3_aa: CASSIVGVNTEAFF

j_call: TRBJ1-1
v_call: TRBV27
d_call: NA
clone_size: NA
cdr3_nt: TGTGCCAGCAGTCCCCCAGGGGCCCGAACGTCGGCTTTCTTT
cdr3_aa: CASSPPGARTSAFF

j_call: TRBJ1-5
v_call: TRBV2
d_call: NA
clone_size: NA
cdr3_nt: TGTGCCAGCAGCCCGCGGGCAAATAGCAATCAGCCCCAGCATTTT
cdr3_aa: CASSPRANSNQPQHF

j_call: TRBJ2-1
v_call: TRBV7-2
d_call: TRBD2
clone_size: NA
cdr3_nt: TGTGCCAGCAGCTTAGGGGAAGGTAGCGGGAGAACCTACAATGAGCAGTTCTTC
cdr3_aa: CASSLGEGSGRTYNEQFF

j_call: TRBJ1-1
v_call: TRBV7-8
d_call: NA
clone_size: NA
cdr3_nt: TGTGCCAGCAGTCTACCTTTAACAGTTCTAATGAACACTGAAGCTTTCTTT
cdr3_aa: CASSLPLTVLMNTEAFF

j_call: TRBJ1-3
v_call: TRBV11-1
d_call: NA
clone_size: NA
cdr3_nt: TGTGCCAGCAGCTTACACAGAAAGGGAAACACCATATATTTT
cdr3_aa: CASSLHRKGNTIYF

j_call: TRBJ2-2
v_call: TRBV5-4
d_call: NA
clone_size: NA
cdr3_nt: TGTGCCAGCAGCCCAGGACACTCCGGGGAGCTGTTTTTT
cdr3_aa: CASSPGHSGELFF

j_call: TRBJ1-1
v_call: TRBV19
d_call: NA
clone_size: NA
cdr3_nt: TGTGCCAGTAGTATTCGGGGGAACACTGAAGCTTTCTTT
cdr3_aa: CASSIRGNTEAFF